This record concerns one T cell receptor (beta chain) sequence. Its antigen is not known. The PCR was carried out with 60 Vbeta primers and 13 Jbeta primers. Sequenced by immunoSEQ multiplex PCR; TCRdb stores in-frame clones only, minus some. This table holds 150,000 to 200,000 clones, roughly nine tenths found once. This sample is part of a study of cytomegalovirus exposure and HLA in healthy donors. Points from the study as a whole: Later work showed greater clonal expansion in HLA-associated TCR beta chains than in equally common others. The study put some 160 TCR beta chains on its list as cytomegalovirus-associated.

The CDR3 is 15 amino acids. The V segment lost 6 bases and the J segment 6 bases; nucleotides outside the gene matches: 9. CDR1 is MNHEY and CDR2 is SMNVEV in the germline V gene (reference sequence). The sequencing input was PBMCs. The chain employs TRBV27 and TRBJ2-2, with 8 positions matching TRBD1. The receptor comes from a girl less than two years old in good health and CMV-seronegative. CDR3: CASSPRTGMAGELFF. CDR3 nucleotides: TGTGCCAGCAGCCCTCGGACAGGGATGGCCGGGGAGCTGTTTTTT.